Listed below are T cell receptor beta chains from one sample, sequenced in a study of monozygotic twins with inflammatory bowel disease. Each CDR3 protein gets one entry in TCRdb, which reprocessed the 5' RACE reads and gives no DNA. The repertoire shows roughly 150,000 distinct CDR3 sequences; the top ten hold 0.95% to 1.5%. Sequencing used blood. The receptors were sampled from a human donor with ulcerative colitis or Crohn's disease, or a healthy co-twin of an affected twin (not recorded which). Both conserved end residues are part of each CDR3. Each record gives: CDR3 length, J gene, V gene, CDR3 protein.

14	TRBJ1-2	TRBV5-6	CASSGRQGYYGYTF
14	TRBJ1-5	TRBV5-1	CASSWTFGNQPQHF
15	TRBJ1-5	TRBV6-5	CASKRDRGEYQPQHF
15	TRBJ2-4	TRBV20-1	CSARDDSLAKNIQYF
13	TRBJ1-1	TRBV12-3/TRBV12-4	CASSLGPIPEAFF
13	TRBJ2-5	TRBV29-1	CSVEPLAEETQYF
12	TRBJ2-7	TRBV12-3/TRBV12-4	CASSFQRVEQYF
13	TRBJ1-1	TRBV5-6	CASSFFGHTEAFF
12	TRBJ2-2	TRBV11-2	CASSFDRGELFF
14	TRBJ2-3	TRBV5-1	CASRWAGVADTQYF
15	TRBJ2-1	TRBV7-3	CASSRDISSYNEQFF
14	TRBJ2-5	TRBV7-2	CASSPTVGKGTQYF
14	TRBJ1-2	TRBV12-3/TRBV12-4	CASSRDRDIGGYTF
14	TRBJ1-2	TRBV7-3	CASGVAGRNSGYTF
15	TRBJ2-2	TRBV3-1	CASSRDSSNTGELFF
16	TRBJ2-1	TRBV3-1	CASSQFSGQSFYEQFF
14	TRBJ1-4	TRBV12-3/TRBV12-4	CASSPQDGNEKLFF
16	TRBJ2-7	TRBV10-2	CASSERGGWSPYEQYF
14	TRBJ2-5	TRBV18	CASSGWTGGETQYF
17	TRBJ2-4	TRBV27	CASSLELPNGAKNIQYF
13	TRBJ1-1	TRBV6-1	CASSEAPSTEAFF
16	TRBJ2-5	TRBV6-2/TRBV6-3	CAVRGGGLAGQETQYF
12	TRBJ2-1	TRBV27	CASKDGHNEQFF
16	TRBJ1-4	TRBV5-6	CASSLGTGRQLEKLFF
16	TRBJ2-7	TRBV5-1	CASSLTGGLLTDEQYF
16	TRBJ1-3	TRBV7-2	CASSLNPRGSGNTIYF
14	TRBJ2-1	TRBV19	CASSIRQDYNEQFF
14	TRBJ2-3	TRBV29-1	CSVASGKSTDTQYF
14	TRBJ2-2	TRBV5-4	CASWDRKSSGELFF
14	TRBJ2-7	TRBV7-6	CASSLTGPLGEQYF
16	TRBJ1-6	TRBV7-2	CASSSPYGQLNSPLHF